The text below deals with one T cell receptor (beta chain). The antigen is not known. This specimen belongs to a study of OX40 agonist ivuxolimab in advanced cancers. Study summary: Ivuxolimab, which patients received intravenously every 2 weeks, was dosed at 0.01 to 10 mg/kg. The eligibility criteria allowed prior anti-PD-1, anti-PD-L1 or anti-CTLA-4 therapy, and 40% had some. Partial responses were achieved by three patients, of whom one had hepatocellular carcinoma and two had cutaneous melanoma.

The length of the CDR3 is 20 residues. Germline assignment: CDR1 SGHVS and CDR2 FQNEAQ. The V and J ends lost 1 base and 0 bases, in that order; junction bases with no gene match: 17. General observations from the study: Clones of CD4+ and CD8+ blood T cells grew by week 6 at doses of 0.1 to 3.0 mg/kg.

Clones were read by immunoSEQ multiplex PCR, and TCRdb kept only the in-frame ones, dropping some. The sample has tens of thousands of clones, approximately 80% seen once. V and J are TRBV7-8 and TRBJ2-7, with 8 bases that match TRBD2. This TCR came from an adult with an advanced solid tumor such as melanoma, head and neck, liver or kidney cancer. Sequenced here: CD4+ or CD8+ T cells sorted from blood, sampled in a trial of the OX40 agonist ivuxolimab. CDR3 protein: CASSLVSGLATNTRSYEQYF. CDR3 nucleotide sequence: TGTGCCAGCAGCTTAGTCTCCGGACTAGCCACGAACACCCGCTCCTACGAGCAGTACTTC.